A single sample is the source of the 18 T cell receptor beta chains below, sequenced in a study of T cell repertoires in cytomegalovirus infection (dated 2019 in TCRdb). For sequencing, an Illumina HiSeq 1500 was employed. The public reads were reanalyzed by TCRdb: fastp trimming at Q25, MiXCR alignment, in-frame beta chains only. Entries are consolidated by CDR3 protein sequence, retaining the most common genes and DNA. This sample holds 150,000 to 200,000 distinct CDR3 sequences; approximately 28% were observed only once. Approximately 31% of the sample rests with the top ten. The specimen sequenced was PBMCs. These receptors were collected from a human donor in good health (CMV status not recorded). Some clones in this sample may be carry-over from other donors' samples.

The chain links TRBV28 to TRBJ1-1; 7 bases are a match to TRBD1. The germline gives CDR1 MDHEN, CDR2 SYDVKM. With 3 bases clipped from V and 8 bases from J, the junction kept 3 bases outside the gene matches. The CDR3 runs 12 residues. The CDR3 DNA follows: TGTGCCAGCAGTTTCCGGGACAGAGAAGCTTTCTTT. This sequence encodes CASSFRDREAFF.

This chain joins TRBV2 and TRBJ2-6, with 7 bases fitting TRBD1. Germline CDR1 is SNHLY and CDR2 is FYNNEI. This CDR3 is built from 18 residues. Trimming cost V 8 bases and J 0 bases; bases outside gene matches: 13. This CDR3 reads CASFGQASPHSGANVLTF. CDR3 DNA: TGTGCCAGCTTCGGACAGGCGTCCCCCCACTCTGGGGCCAACGTCCTGACTTTC.

This clonotype was seen many times. V and J are TRBV12-3 or TRBV12-4 and TRBJ1-5; no clear D. Trimming took off 3 bases at V and 7 bases at J, with 10 bases between the two ends. CDR3 length: 13 amino acids. The CDR3 DNA sequence: TGTGCCAGCAGTTTTGGGGTTGGCCAGCCCCAGCATTTT. As protein: CASSFGVGQPQHF.

This clonotype showed up just a few times. The junction and the germline gene differ at one end; a read error may be behind it. This rearrangement joins TRBV2 to TRBJ2-7, with 12 bases lining up with TRBD1. Germline V gene data show CDR1 as SNHLY and CDR2 as FYNNEI. The CDR3 is 14 residues long. CDR3 sequence (DNA): TGTGCCAGCAGAGAAGGGACAGGGGGCCTCGAGCAGTACTTC. Residues: CASREGTGGLEQYF.

The chain has TRBV7-6 and TRBJ1-1; no definite D call. CDR3 length: 14 amino acids. Between the trimmed V and J ends, which lost 4 bases and 1 base, there was a span of 10 bases. Germline CDR1 SGHVS, CDR2 FNYEAQ. CDR3 amino acids: CASSSGRKNTEAFF. For the CDR3, the DNA is TGTGCCAGCAGCTCTGGACGGAAGAACACTGAAGCTTTCTTT.

This clonotype was picked up many times. This rearrangement joins TRBV7-2 to TRBJ2-1; either TRBD1 or TRBD2 may supply D (6 bases each). Germline V gene sequence: CDR1 SGHTA, CDR2 FQGNSA. Trimming took 4 bases from V and 8 from J, leaving 9 bases between them. This CDR3 is built from 12 residues. For the CDR3, the DNA is TGTGCCAGCAGCTGGAGGGGGGATGAGCAGTTCTTC. Its protein product is CASSWRGDEQFF.

As regards this clonotype: It may be a read error: a sequence one base away is much more abundant. CDR3 sequence reads: CACSLRGQDYGYTF. The CDR3 DNA reads TGTGCCTGCAGCTTAAGAGGACAGGACTATGGCTACACCTTC. The rearrangement links TRBV7-8 to TRBJ1-2, with 7 bases lining up with TRBD1. Germline loops: CDR1 SGHVS, CDR2 FQNEAQ. The CDR3 spans 14 residues.

The J gene is TRBJ1-1, the V gene TRBV19; D may be TRBD1 (6 bases). Germline CDR1 LNHDA, CDR2 SQIVND (reference sequence). CDR3 length: 15 residues. V was cut by 3 bases and J by 3 bases, with 14 bases left in between. The DNA for the CDR3 is TGTGCCAGTAGTATTGGGGGGGCCACTCACACTGAAGCTTTCTTT. This translates into CASSIGGATHTEAFF.

This clonotype was counted a few times. The rearrangement links TRBV19 to TRBJ1-1; no firm D call. Germline V gene sequence: CDR1 LNHDA, CDR2 SQIVND (reference sequence). The CDR3 length is 15 residues. V lost 4 bases, J lost 4 bases, and 16 bases lay in between. CDR3 sequence: CASSNRGGRGTEAFF. CDR3 DNA sequence: TGTGCCAGTAGTAACCGGGGTGGACGAGGCACTGAAGCTTTCTTT.

This clonotype came up a few times. The rearrangement uses TRBV6-5 and TRBJ2-2, with a tentative D call TRBD1 (5 bases). V was cut by 6 bases and J by 1 base, with 9 bases left in between. The V gene's germline CDR1 is MNHEY and CDR2 SVGAGI. This CDR3 region has 14 residues. The CDR3, as DNA: TGTGCCAGCAGCACCGACAGGAACACCGGGGAGCTGTTTTTT. Its protein is CASSTDRNTGELFF.

This clonotype was counted a few times. The chain carries TRBV12-3 or TRBV12-4 and TRBJ1-1; 11 positions agree with TRBD1. The V gene end was trimmed by 5 bases and the J gene end by 1 base; junction bases not matched to a gene: 9. The CDR3 sequence is 17 residues long. CDR3 sequence (DNA): TGTGCCAGCAGTCCCCGGACAGGGGGCGCGGAGAACACTGAAGCTTTCTTT. Its translation is CASSPRTGGAENTEAFF.

This clonotype has more than one count but fewer than ten. The CDR3 region has the DNA TGTGCTAGTGGCCGAGGGACTGGGGGGACTAGAGGGGGCTACGATACGCAGTATTTT. Translation: CASGRGTGGTRGGYDTQYF. V and J are TRBV12-5 and TRBJ2-3; possibly TRBD2 for D (8 bases). This CDR3 is built from 19 residues. Germline CDR1 is LGHNT and CDR2 is FRNRAP. V was clipped by 6 bases and J by 6 bases, with 31 bases between them.

The rearrangement links TRBV30 to TRBJ1-2; D remains ambiguous. V was trimmed by 3 bases and J by 2 bases, leaving 13 bases between them. CDR3 size: 14 residues. From germline, CDR1 is GTSNPN and CDR2 SVGIG (reference sequence). The CDR3 DNA sequence: TGTGCCTGGAGGCTGCGGGGAGGAAACTATGGCTACACCTTC. This codes for CAWRLRGGNYGYTF.

This clonotype was detected a few times. J is TRBJ2-1 and V is TRBV7-6; D call uncertain. The CDR3 runs to 14 residues. Trimming left V 5 bases short and J 8 bases short, with 16 bases between. Germline lookup yields CDR1 SGHVS and CDR2 FNYEAQ. The CDR3 loop reads CASSPRTGVDEQFF. Written as DNA, the CDR3 is TGTGCCAGCAGCCCCAGGACGGGTGTAGATGAGCAGTTCTTC. Complete variable domain (other parts from reference TRBV7-6 and TRBJ2-1): GAGVSQSPRYKVTKRGQDVALRCDPISGHVSLYWYRQALGQGPEFLTYFNYEAQQDKSGLPNDRFSAERPEGSISTLTIQRTEQRDSAMYRCASSPRTGVDEQFFGPGTRLTVL.

The rearrangement links TRBV10-3 to TRBJ2-5; 7 positions match TRBD1. The J segment lost 5 bases and the V segment lost 3 bases, leaving 3 bases of the junction unmatched. The CDR3 has 13 residues. The germline V gene encodes CDR1 ENHRY and CDR2 SYGVKD. The CDR3 bases are TGTGCCATCAGTGAACAGGGGATGGAGACCCAGTACTTC. Protein sequence: CAISEQGMETQYF.

V and J are TRBV7-2 and TRBJ1-3, with no clear D. The CDR3 length is 14 residues. Germline CDR1 reads SGHTA; CDR2 reads FQGNSA. The V and J ends lost 4 bases and 4 bases respectively, with 11 bases between them. This chain's CDR3 is CASSSPMKGNTIYF. The CDR3 coding sequence is TGTGCCAGCAGCTCACCCATGAAAGGAAACACCATATATTTT.

The chain uses TRBV7-9 and TRBJ1-2; a weak D match, TRBD1 (5 bases). CDR1 and CDR2 from the germline V gene are SEHNR and FQNEAQ (reference sequence). There are 15 residues in the CDR3. Deletions cut 5 bases from V and 5 bases from J, with 18 bases between. The CDR3 loop reads CASSLTGTGVYGYTF. DNA for the CDR3: TGTGCCAGCAGCCTCACCGGGACCGGAGTATATGGCTACACCTTC. The full variable domain, completed using reference TRBV7-9 and TRBJ1-2, is DTGVSQNPRHKITKRGQNVTFRCDPISEHNRLYWYRQTLGQGPEFLTYFQNEAQLEKSRLLSDRFSAERPKGSFSTLEIQRTEQGDSAMYLCASSLTGTGVYGYTFGSGTRLTVV.

As regards this clonotype: The junction departs from the called germline gene at one end, perhaps through a read error. The chain carries TRBV9 and TRBJ1-1; D is perhaps TRBD1 (5 bases). This CDR3 region has 14 residues. Germline V gene data show CDR1 as SGDLS and CDR2 as YYNGEE. CDR3 sequence (DNA): TGTGCCAGCAGCGGGGGAAGGGTTGGGACTGAAACTTTCTTT. Translating gives CASSGGRVGTETFF.